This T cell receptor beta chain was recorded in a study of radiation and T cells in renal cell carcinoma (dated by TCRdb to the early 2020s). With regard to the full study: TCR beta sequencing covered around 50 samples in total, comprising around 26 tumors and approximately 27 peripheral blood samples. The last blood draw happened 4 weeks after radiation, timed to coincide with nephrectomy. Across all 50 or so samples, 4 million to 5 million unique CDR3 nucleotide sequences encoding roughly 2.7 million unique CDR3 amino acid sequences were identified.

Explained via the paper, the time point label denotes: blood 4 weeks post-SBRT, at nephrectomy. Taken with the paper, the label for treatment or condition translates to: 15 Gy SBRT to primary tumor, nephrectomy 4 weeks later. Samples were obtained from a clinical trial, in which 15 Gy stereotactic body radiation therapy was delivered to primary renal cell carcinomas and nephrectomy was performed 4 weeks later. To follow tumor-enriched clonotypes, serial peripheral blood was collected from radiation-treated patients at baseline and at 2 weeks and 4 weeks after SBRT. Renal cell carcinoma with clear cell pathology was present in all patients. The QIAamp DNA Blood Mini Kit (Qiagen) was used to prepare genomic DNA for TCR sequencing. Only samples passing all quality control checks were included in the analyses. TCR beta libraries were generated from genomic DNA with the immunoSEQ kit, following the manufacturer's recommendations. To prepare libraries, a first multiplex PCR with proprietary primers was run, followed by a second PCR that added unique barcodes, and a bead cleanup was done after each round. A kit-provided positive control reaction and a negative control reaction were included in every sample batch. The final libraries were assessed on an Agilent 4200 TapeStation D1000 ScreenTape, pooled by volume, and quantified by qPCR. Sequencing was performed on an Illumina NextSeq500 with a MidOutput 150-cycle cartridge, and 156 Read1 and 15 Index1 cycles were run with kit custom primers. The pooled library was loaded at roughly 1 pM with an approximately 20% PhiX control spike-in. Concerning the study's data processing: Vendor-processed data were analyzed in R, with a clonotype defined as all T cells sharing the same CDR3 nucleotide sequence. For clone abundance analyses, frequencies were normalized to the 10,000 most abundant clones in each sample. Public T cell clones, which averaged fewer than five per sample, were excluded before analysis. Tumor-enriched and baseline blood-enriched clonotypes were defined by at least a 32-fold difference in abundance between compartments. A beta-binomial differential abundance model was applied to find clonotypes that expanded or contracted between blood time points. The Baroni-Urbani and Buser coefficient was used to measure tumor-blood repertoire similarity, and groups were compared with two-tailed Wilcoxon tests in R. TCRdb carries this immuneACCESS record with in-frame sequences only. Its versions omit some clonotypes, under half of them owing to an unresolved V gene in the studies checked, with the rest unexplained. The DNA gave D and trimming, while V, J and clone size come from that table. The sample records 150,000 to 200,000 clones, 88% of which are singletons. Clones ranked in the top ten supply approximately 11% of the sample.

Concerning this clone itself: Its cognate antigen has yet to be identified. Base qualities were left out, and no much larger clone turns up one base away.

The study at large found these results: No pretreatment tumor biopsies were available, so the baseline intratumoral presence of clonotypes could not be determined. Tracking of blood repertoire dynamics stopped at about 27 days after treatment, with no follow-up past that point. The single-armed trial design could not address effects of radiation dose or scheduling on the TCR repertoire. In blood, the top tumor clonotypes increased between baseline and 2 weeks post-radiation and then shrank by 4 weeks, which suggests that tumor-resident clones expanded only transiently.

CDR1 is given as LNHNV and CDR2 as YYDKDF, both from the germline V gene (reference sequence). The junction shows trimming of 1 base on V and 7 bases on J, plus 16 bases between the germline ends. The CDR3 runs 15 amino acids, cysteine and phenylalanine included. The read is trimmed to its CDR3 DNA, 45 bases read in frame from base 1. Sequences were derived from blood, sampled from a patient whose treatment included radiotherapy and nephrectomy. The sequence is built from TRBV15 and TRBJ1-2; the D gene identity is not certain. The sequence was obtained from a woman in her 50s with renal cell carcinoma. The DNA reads TGTGCCACCAGCAGAGTCCCCGCTAGGGCGGGTGGCTACACCTTC. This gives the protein CATSRVPARAGGYTF.